Presented here are 15 T cell receptor beta chains from one specimen sequenced in a study of cytomegalovirus exposure and HLA in healthy donors. A multiplex PCR was run with 60 Vbeta primers and 13 Jbeta primers. Data came from immunoSEQ multiplex PCR; TCRdb stores just in-frame clones and leaves some out. The table shows tens of thousands of clones, with 72% occurring only once. The sequencing sample was made of PBMCs. The receptors come from a man in his 60s in good health and CMV-seropositive.

The chain couples TRBV5-1 to TRBJ2-1, with TRBD1 as a possible D gene (6 bases). The V end lost 0 bases, the J end lost 8 bases, and 18 bases lay between the germline ends. Germline values: CDR1 SGHRS, CDR2 YFSETQ. The CDR3 sequence is 16 residues long. The CDR3 protein is CASSLGPGIKGDEQFF. The CDR3 DNA reads TGCGCCAGCAGCTTGGGGCCGGGTATCAAGGGGGATGAGCAGTTCTTC.

This chain links TRBV6-6 with TRBJ2-2, with D unclear. From germline, CDR1 is MNHNY and CDR2 SVGAGI (reference sequence). Trimming shortened V by 11 bases and J by 6 bases, and 16 bases separated the two germline ends. The CDR3 length is 13 residues. The CDR3 DNA reads TGTGCCCTAGAAAGAAGTCCCCCCGGGGAGCTGTTTTTT. Amino acid sequence: CALERSPPGELFF.

The V gene is TRBV5-1, the J gene TRBJ1-1; D is perhaps TRBD1 (6 bases). With 5 bases removed from V and 0 bases from J, the gap between germline ends came to 11 bases. This CDR3 spans 14 amino acids. Per the germline V gene, CDR1 is SGHRS and CDR2 is YFSETQ. This CDR3 is CASRTGNLNTEAFF. The CDR3 nucleotides are TGCGCCAGCAGGACAGGCAATTTGAACACTGAAGCTTTCTTT.

This chain connects TRBV30 to TRBJ1-4; D possibly corresponds to TRBD1 (5 bases). This CDR3 is built from 12 residues. Trimming stripped 3 bases from V and 10 bases from J, with 12 bases between. Germline lookup yields CDR1 GTSNPN and CDR2 SVGIG (reference sequence). Here the CDR3 reads CAWRGAVGKLFF. In DNA, the CDR3 is TGTGCCTGGAGAGGGGCAGTAGGAAAACTGTTTTTT.

This chain joins TRBV28 and TRBJ2-1; D perhaps matches TRBD1 (6 bases). This CDR3 region has 14 residues. The V end lost 5 bases, the J end lost 2 bases, and 10 bases lay between the germline ends. Looked up from germline, CDR1 is MDHEN and CDR2 is SYDVKM. In DNA form, the CDR3 reads TGTGCCAGCAGTCCCGGGACAACCTACAATGAGCAGTTCTTC. It translates to CASSPGTTYNEQFF.

V gene TRBV6-5 combines with J gene TRBJ1-4; a possible D gene is TRBD1 (5 bases). Germline CDR1 reads MNHEY; CDR2 reads SVGAGI. Between the trimmed V and J ends, which lost 5 bases and 8 bases, there was a span of 12 bases. The CDR3 totals 13 residues. The CDR3 spells CASSRTREEKLFF. In nucleotides, the CDR3 is TGTGCCAGCAGTAGGACCAGGGAAGAAAAACTGTTTTTT.

The chain carries TRBV19 and TRBJ1-1, with TRBD1 as a possible D gene (6 bases). This CDR3 is 15 amino acids long. Trimming left V 0 bases short and J 5 bases short, with 13 bases between. CDR1 is LNHDA and CDR2 is SQIVND in the germline V gene (reference sequence). Here the CDR3 DNA reads TGTGCCAGTAGTATAGAGGGGGGGCAGGATACTGAAGCTTTCTTT. It is translated as CASSIEGGQDTEAFF.

CDR3 coding DNA: TGTGCCTGGAGTGTGCAGGGATTTTTAGGCTACACCTTC. Translated, it gives CAWSVQGFLGYTF. The chain couples TRBV30 to TRBJ1-2, with a tentative D call TRBD1 (5 bases). Germline-derived CDR1 and CDR2 are GTSNPN and SVGIG (reference sequence). V lost 0 bases to trimming and J lost 8 bases, with 13 bases between them. The CDR3 has 13 amino acids.

This clone occurred a few times. The genes are TRBV28 and TRBJ1-5; D gene uncertain. The CDR3 length is 12 residues. The V gene lost 3 bases and the J gene lost 6 bases, with 6 bases spanning the gap. The germline CDR1 and CDR2 sequences are MDHEN and SYDVKM. The CDR3 here is CASSFLVQPQHF. The CDR3 nucleotides read TGTGCCAGCAGTTTCCTAGTTCAGCCCCAGCATTTT.

This clone was seen a handful of times. The CDR3 region has the DNA TGTGCCAGCAGCGAAAGCGGGAGGCCAATCAATGAGCAGTTCTTC. Translation gives CASSESGRPINEQFF. The chain joins TRBV9 to TRBJ2-1, with 9 bases lining up with TRBD2. J gave up 6 bases and V 3 bases, and 7 bases lay outside the gene matches. Germline V gives CDR1 SGDLS, CDR2 YYNGEE. The CDR3 is made up of 15 amino acids. Supplemented by reference TRBV9 and TRBJ2-1, the full variable domain reads DSGVTQTPKHLITATGQRVTLRCSPRSGDLSVYWYQQSLDQGLQFLIQYYNGEERAKGNILERFSAQQFPDLHSELNLSSLELGDSALYFCASSESGRPINEQFFGPGTRLTVL.

The CDR3 DNA reads as TGTGCCAGCCCGAAGACAGGATGTTCAAACGTTTATAGCAATCAGCCCCAGCATTTT. It yields the protein CASPKTGCSNVYSNQPQHF. This chain links TRBV21-1 with TRBJ1-5; the table gives TRBD1 as D, unverified against the DNA. TRBV21-1 is annotated as a pseudogene. CDR3 length: 19 residues.

The CDR3 region has the DNA TGTGCCAGCAGTTACTCGACAGGGACCTTCTACGAGCAGTACTTC. As protein: CASSYSTGTFYEQYF. J is TRBJ2-7 and V is TRBV6-5, with 7 bases lining up with TRBD1. This CDR3 has 15 amino acids. With V trimmed by 0 bases and J by 3 bases, 5 bases remained unmatched. Germline lookup yields CDR1 MNHEY and CDR2 SVGAGI.

The chain combines TRBV30 with TRBJ2-5; D is perhaps TRBD1 (5 bases). Germline CDR1 GTSNPN, CDR2 SVGIG (reference sequence). The V and J ends lost 3 bases and 0 bases respectively, with 14 bases between them. The CDR3 runs to 15 residues. The CDR3 sequence is CAWSAGIAHQETQYF. The DNA for the CDR3 is TGTGCCTGGAGCGCAGGGATCGCCCACCAAGAGACCCAGTACTTC.

The chain is built from TRBV9 and TRBJ2-1; D perhaps matches TRBD2 (5 bases). Trimming removed 0 bases at V and 5 bases at J, with 12 bases between. Germline-derived CDR1 and CDR2 are SGDLS and YYNGEE. This CDR3 comprises 15 residues. CDR3 region: CASSVDGELHNEQFF. The DNA of the CDR3 is TGTGCCAGCAGCGTAGATGGGGAGCTCCACAATGAGCAGTTCTTC.

CDR3 in DNA: TGTGCCAGCAGTGCCGGACAGGGCGTTAATGAAAAACTGTTTTTT. Protein sequence: CASSAGQGVNEKLFF. The chain has TRBV2 and TRBJ1-4; 8 positions agree with TRBD1. Germline-derived CDR1 and CDR2 are SNHLY and FYNNEI. The V gene end was trimmed by 4 bases and the J gene end by 4 bases; junction bases not matched to a gene: 5. The CDR3 runs 15 residues.